The 29 T cell receptor beta chains given below trace back to one sample, sequenced in a study of quantifying T cell responses using KT2 cells. The wider study: RNA was reverse transcribed with TCR alpha and beta constant-region primers.

A single-stranded UMI oligo with SP2 sequence was ligated to cDNA 3' ends. An equimolar mix of RC1.1 and RC1.2 primed the beta chain across TRBC1 and TRBC2. TCRdb reanalysed the UMI-ligation and nested PCR reads using MiXCR and keeps one entry per CDR3 protein. Among 40,000 to 50,000 distinct CDR3 sequences listed, approximately 17% were seen once. The sequencing sample was made of PBMCs spiked with cells of the T cell clone KT2. These receptors all come from a human donor.

The chain is built from TRBV4-3 and TRBJ1-4, with 9 bases fitting TRBD1. Trimming removed 2 bases from V and 8 bases from J; junction bases left unmatched: 6. The V gene's germline CDR1 is LGHNA and CDR2 YSLEER. This CDR3 contains 15 residues. CDR3 nucleotides: TGCGCCAGCAGCCAATCCGACAGGGGGTGGGAAAAACTGTTTTTT. Its protein is CASSQSDRGWEKLFF.

Ten or more counts support this clonotype. The gene calls are TRBV20-1 and TRBJ1-1; D is possibly TRBD1 (6 bases). The CDR3 contains 17 residues. Germline CDR1 DFQATT, CDR2 SNEGSKA (reference sequence). The germline V and J ends were trimmed by 0 bases and 0 bases, with 17 bases remaining between them. The CDR3 is CSARDQSGGDMNTEAFF. CDR3 DNA: TGCAGTGCTAGAGATCAAAGTGGGGGCGACATGAACACTGAAGCTTTCTTT.

The count of this clonotype is one. The CDR3 end shows no conserved phenylalanine or tryptophan, and so a read error is likely. This sequence joins TRBV28 and TRBJ2-7; no firm D call. The germline V gene has CDR1 MDHEN and CDR2 SYDVKM. The V gene lost 5 bases and the J gene lost 7 bases, with 12 bases spanning the gap. The CDR3 covers 12 residues. DNA of the CDR3: TGTGCCAGCAGTCGCAGATGGGTAGAGCAGTACTTA. It is translated as CASSRRWVEQYL.

In its sample, this clonotype was seen a few times. This chain joins TRBV7-9 and TRBJ2-1; unclear D gene. This CDR3 is 12 amino acids long. CDR1 and CDR2 from the germline V gene are SEHNR and FQNEAQ (reference sequence). The V gene lost 2 bases and the J gene lost 8 bases, with 7 bases spanning the gap. As DNA, the CDR3 is TGTGCCAGCAGCTTATTGGCAGATGAGCAGTTCTTC. This codes for CASSLLADEQFF.

At least ten counts were recorded for this clonotype. The chain combines TRBV4-2 with TRBJ2-1, with 9 bases fitting TRBD1. This CDR3 comprises 14 residues. CDR1 and CDR2 from the germline V gene are LGHNA and YNFKEQ. The J segment lost 8 bases and the V segment lost 2 bases, leaving 4 bases of the junction unmatched. This chain's CDR3 is CASSQPGQGYEQFF. CDR3 coding DNA: TGTGCCAGCAGCCAACCGGGACAGGGCTATGAGCAGTTCTTC.

The gene calls are TRBV7-9 and TRBJ1-5; 10 bases fit TRBD1. V lost 3 bases, J lost 4 bases, and 6 bases stayed unmatched. Germline CDR1 is SEHNR and CDR2 is FQNEAQ (reference sequence). CDR3 length: 16 amino acids. This chain's CDR3 is CASSLTGQGNNQPQHF. For the CDR3, the DNA is TGTGCCAGCAGCTTGACGGGACAGGGGAATAATCAGCCCCAGCATTTT.

The sample holds many counts of this clonotype. The rearrangement links TRBV5-6 to TRBJ2-7; 7 bases are a match to TRBD1. With 4 bases clipped from V and 4 bases from J, the junction kept 2 bases outside the gene matches. The CDR3 is 12 amino acids. The germline gives CDR1 SGHDT, CDR2 YYEEEE. The CDR3 loop is CASSRDSYEQYF. CDR3 in DNA: TGTGCCAGCAGCCGGGACAGTTACGAGCAGTACTTC.

The DNA of the CDR3 is TGTGCCAGCAGCCTAAGGACTAACACTGAAGCTTTCTTT. As protein: CASSLRTNTEAFF. V and J are TRBV3-1 and TRBJ1-1, with D unresolved. Germline V gene data show CDR1 as LGHDT and CDR2 as YNNKEL (reference sequence). CDR3 length: 13 residues. V was pared by 4 bases and J by 2 bases, with 8 bases between.

The table lists this clonotype with a few counts. This chain uses TRBV20-1 with TRBJ2-3; 9 nucleotides agree with TRBD2. V dropped 3 bases and J dropped 6; count of bases not matched to a gene: 7. This CDR3 has 14 amino acids. CDR1 DFQATT and CDR2 SNEGSKA come from the germline V gene (reference sequence). CDR3 nucleotides: TGCAGTGCTAGCGGCGCGGGGGGGCTGGATACGCAGTATTTT. Amino acids: CSASGAGGLDTQYF.

This clonotype was counted many times. V gene TRBV7-2 combines with J gene TRBJ2-1; the D gene is possibly TRBD2 (6 bases). CDR1 and CDR2 (germline): SGHTA, FQGNSA. The V end was cut by 5 bases, the J end by 4 bases, with 15 bases between. The CDR3 is 15 amino acids. This CDR3 reads CASSPGLPEYNEQFF. The CDR3 DNA reads TGTGCCAGCAGCCCCGGACTACCGGAGTACAATGAGCAGTTCTTC.

This clonotype has only a few counts. This CDR3 is CASSLNGEQYF. CDR3 nucleotide sequence: TGCGCCAGCAGCTTGAACGGAGAGCAGTACTTC. V is TRBV5-1 and J is TRBJ2-7; D not certain. The CDR3 loop spans 11 amino acids. Deletions cut 1 base from V and 7 bases from J, with 6 bases between. Germline assignment: CDR1 SGHRS and CDR2 YFSETQ.

This chain connects TRBV5-1 to TRBJ1-2, with no clear D. The length of the CDR3 is 22 residues. In germline, CDR1 is SGHRS, CDR2 YFSETQ. The germline V and J ends were trimmed by 0 bases and 0 bases, with 30 bases remaining between them. CDR3 protein: CASSLERADSNPIPKPNYGYTF. The CDR3 DNA follows: TGCGCCAGCAGCTTGGAAAGAGCGGACTCCAACCCTATTCCAAAGCCTAACTATGGCTACACCTTC.

Ten or more counts support this clonotype. The chain has TRBV19 and TRBJ2-7; D not resolved. This CDR3 has 16 residues. Trimming removed 5 bases from V and 7 bases from J, with 24 bases in between. Germline V gives CDR1 LNHDA, CDR2 SQIVND (reference sequence). The CDR3 DNA reads as TGTGCCAGTAGTCTCCGGTTAGGACCTTGGAGTGGAGAGCAGTACTTC. Translating gives CASSLRLGPWSGEQYF.

By sample share, this clonotype is medium-sized. The chain recombines TRBV15 with TRBJ1-1, with a weak D call TRBD1 (6 bases). The V end was cut by 3 bases, the J end by 4 bases, with 15 bases between. Germline V gene data show CDR1 as LNHNV and CDR2 as YYDKDF (reference sequence). The CDR3 runs to 15 residues. Written as DNA, the CDR3 is TGTGCCACCAGCAGGGAGATCACAGGGAGCACTGAAGCTTTCTTT. Encoded protein: CATSREITGSTEAFF.

The chain is built from TRBV7-2 and TRBJ2-1; no definite D call. V lost 4 bases to trimming and J lost 7 bases, with 11 bases between them. The CDR3 covers 13 residues. CDR1 is SGHTA, CDR2 FQGNSA, per germline. CDR3 DNA sequence: TGTGCCAGCAGCTGGAATCGTCTGAATGAGCAGTTCTTC. Its protein is CASSWNRLNEQFF.

A few counts support this clonotype. The rearrangement uses TRBV20-1 and TRBJ2-6; TRBD1 is a possible D gene (5 bases). CDR1 is DFQATT and CDR2 is SNEGSKA in the germline V gene (reference sequence). This CDR3 comprises 14 residues. Trimming shortened V by 0 bases and J by 12 bases, and 15 bases separated the two germline ends. In nucleotides, the CDR3 is TGCAGTGCTAGAGATCAGGGTGGAATGGGCGTCCTGACTTTC. It specifies CSARDQGGMGVLTF.

In this sample, this clonotype turned up a few times. The chain is built from TRBV5-1 and TRBJ1-6; weak D call: TRBD1 (6 bases). Germline CDR1 reads SGHRS; CDR2 reads YFSETQ. The CDR3 has 14 residues. V was clipped by 7 bases and J by 8 bases, with 16 bases between them. The CDR3 coding sequence is TGCGCCAGCCGGACAGCCTCCGGAGATTCACCCCTCCACTTT. Residues: CASRTASGDSPLHF.

The CDR3 bases are TGTGCCAGCAGCCTGGACGGACTAGCGGAACTTGAGTACAATGAGCAGTTCTTC. Translation gives CASSLDGLAELEYNEQFF. The chain is built from TRBV7-8 and TRBJ2-1; TRBD2 matches 10 bases. Germline-derived CDR1 and CDR2 are SGHVS and FQNEAQ. The CDR3 is 18 amino acids. After removal of 5 bases from V and 4 bases from J, the junction contained 14 bases not matched to a gene. The whole variable domain, filled in from reference TRBV7-8 and TRBJ2-1, reads GAGVSQSPRYKVAKRGQDVALRCDPISGHVSLFWYQQALGQGPEFLTYFQNEAQLDKSGLPSDRFFAERPEGSVSTLKIQRTQQEDSAVYLCASSLDGLAELEYNEQFFGPGTRLTVL.

This clonotype turned up a few times. This sequence joins TRBV20-1 and TRBJ2-7; unclear D gene. V was clipped by 3 bases and J by 3 bases, with 6 bases between them. The CDR3 consists of 11 residues. Germline V CDR1 and CDR2: DFQATT, SNEGSKA (reference sequence). The CDR3 DNA reads TGCAGTGCTAGCAACGTCTACGAGCAGTACTTC. Its protein product is CSASNVYEQYF.

CDR3 amino acids: CASRPGQATAIGDQPQHF. CDR3 sequence (DNA): TGTGCCAGCAGGCCGGGACAGGCGACAGCAATCGGGGATCAGCCCCAGCATTTT. The gene calls are TRBV6-2 or TRBV6-3 and TRBJ1-5; 8 bases align to TRBD1. The V and J ends lost 6 bases and 5 bases, in that order; junction bases with no gene match: 18. Germline loops: CDR1 MNHEY, CDR2 SVGEGT. CDR3 length: 18 amino acids.

This chain connects TRBV4-1 to TRBJ1-1, with 7 positions matching TRBD1. This CDR3 is built from 14 residues. Trimming at V came to 6 bases and at J to 5 bases, leaving 9 bases not matched to a gene. Germline values: CDR1 MGHRA, CDR2 YSYEKL. The CDR3 sequence is CASSRQGTLTEAFF. In DNA form, the CDR3 reads TGCGCCAGCAGTCGACAGGGAACCCTGACTGAAGCTTTCTTT.

The V gene is TRBV20-1, the J gene TRBJ2-3; D is possibly TRBD2 (6 bases). The germline V gene encodes CDR1 DFQATT and CDR2 SNEGSKA (reference sequence). Between the trimmed V and J ends, which lost 1 base and 1 base, there was a span of 9 bases. This CDR3 spans 14 amino acids. CDR3 loop: CSARVERGTDTQYF. CDR3 in DNA: TGCAGTGCTAGAGTTGAGCGGGGCACAGATACGCAGTATTTT.

The chain recombines TRBV2 with TRBJ1-5; D is unclear. Trimming removed 6 bases from V and 0 bases from J, with 9 bases in between. The CDR3 runs 14 residues. CDR1 is SNHLY, CDR2 FYNNEI, per germline. The CDR3 region has the DNA TGTGCCAGCAGGCGAGGCACTAGCAATCAGCCCCAGCATTTT. Residues: CASRRGTSNQPQHF.

V and J are TRBV28 and TRBJ2-7; a possible D gene is TRBD2 (6 bases). The CDR3 extends over 15 amino acids. Germline CDR1 and CDR2: MDHEN and SYDVKM. V lost 5 bases and J 3 bases, leaving 17 bases between the germline ends. The chain's CDR3 is CASSPPRGMIYEQYF. CDR3 bases: TGTGCCAGCAGTCCCCCTCGCGGGATGATCTACGAGCAGTACTTC.

The chain couples TRBV7-8 to TRBJ1-5; maybe TRBD1 (6 bases). Trimming cost V 0 bases and J 2 bases, with 8 bases left between them. Germline V gives CDR1 SGHVS, CDR2 FQNEAQ. This CDR3 comprises 15 residues. The CDR3: CASSLAAGGNQPQHF. The CDR3 DNA follows: TGTGCCAGCAGCTTAGCGGCAGGGGGCAATCAGCCCCAGCATTTT.

This clonotype turned up a few times. The chain has TRBV2 and TRBJ2-7, with D uncertain. Germline CDR1 SNHLY, CDR2 FYNNEI. The CDR3 contains 11 residues. V was trimmed by 8 bases and J by 6 bases, leaving 11 bases between them. CDR3 sequence reads: CASLRLREQYF. The CDR3 DNA reads as TGTGCCAGCCTACGACTCCGCGAGCAGTACTTC. The full variable domain, in which reference TRBV2 and TRBJ2-7 provide the parts outside the CDR3, is EPEVTQTPSHQVTQMGQEVILRCVPISNHLYFYWYRQILGQKVEFLVSFYNNEISEKSEIFDDQFSVERPDGSNFTLKIRSTKLEDSAMYFCASLRLREQYFGPGTRLTVT.

The chain combines TRBV5-1 with TRBJ1-2; D is ambiguous. The CDR3 sequence is 13 residues long. V dropped 3 bases and J dropped 8 bases, with 14 bases sitting between them. Per germline, CDR1 SGHRS and CDR2 YFSETQ. Here the CDR3 reads CASSWGSGLGYTF. Written as DNA, the CDR3 is TGCGCCAGCAGCTGGGGTTCTGGGTTGGGCTACACCTTC.

The V gene is TRBV12-3 or TRBV12-4, the J gene TRBJ2-1; no firm D call. There are 12 residues in the CDR3. V shed 6 bases and J shed 9 bases, with 12 bases lying between them. In DNA form, the CDR3 reads TGTGCCAGCAGCCCCTCGAATCTTGAGCAGTTCTTC. Protein: CASSPSNLEQFF.

J is TRBJ2-1 and V is TRBV29-1, with D perhaps assigned TRBD1 or TRBD2 (5 bases each). Germline-derived CDR1 and CDR2 are SQVTM and ANQGSEA. Trimming removed 7 bases at V and 7 bases at J, with 23 bases between. The CDR3 consists of 15 residues. As DNA, the CDR3 is TGCAGCGCCGCCCCGAAAGGGACGGTAGTGAATGAGCAGTTCTTC. Its protein is CSAAPKGTVVNEQFF.